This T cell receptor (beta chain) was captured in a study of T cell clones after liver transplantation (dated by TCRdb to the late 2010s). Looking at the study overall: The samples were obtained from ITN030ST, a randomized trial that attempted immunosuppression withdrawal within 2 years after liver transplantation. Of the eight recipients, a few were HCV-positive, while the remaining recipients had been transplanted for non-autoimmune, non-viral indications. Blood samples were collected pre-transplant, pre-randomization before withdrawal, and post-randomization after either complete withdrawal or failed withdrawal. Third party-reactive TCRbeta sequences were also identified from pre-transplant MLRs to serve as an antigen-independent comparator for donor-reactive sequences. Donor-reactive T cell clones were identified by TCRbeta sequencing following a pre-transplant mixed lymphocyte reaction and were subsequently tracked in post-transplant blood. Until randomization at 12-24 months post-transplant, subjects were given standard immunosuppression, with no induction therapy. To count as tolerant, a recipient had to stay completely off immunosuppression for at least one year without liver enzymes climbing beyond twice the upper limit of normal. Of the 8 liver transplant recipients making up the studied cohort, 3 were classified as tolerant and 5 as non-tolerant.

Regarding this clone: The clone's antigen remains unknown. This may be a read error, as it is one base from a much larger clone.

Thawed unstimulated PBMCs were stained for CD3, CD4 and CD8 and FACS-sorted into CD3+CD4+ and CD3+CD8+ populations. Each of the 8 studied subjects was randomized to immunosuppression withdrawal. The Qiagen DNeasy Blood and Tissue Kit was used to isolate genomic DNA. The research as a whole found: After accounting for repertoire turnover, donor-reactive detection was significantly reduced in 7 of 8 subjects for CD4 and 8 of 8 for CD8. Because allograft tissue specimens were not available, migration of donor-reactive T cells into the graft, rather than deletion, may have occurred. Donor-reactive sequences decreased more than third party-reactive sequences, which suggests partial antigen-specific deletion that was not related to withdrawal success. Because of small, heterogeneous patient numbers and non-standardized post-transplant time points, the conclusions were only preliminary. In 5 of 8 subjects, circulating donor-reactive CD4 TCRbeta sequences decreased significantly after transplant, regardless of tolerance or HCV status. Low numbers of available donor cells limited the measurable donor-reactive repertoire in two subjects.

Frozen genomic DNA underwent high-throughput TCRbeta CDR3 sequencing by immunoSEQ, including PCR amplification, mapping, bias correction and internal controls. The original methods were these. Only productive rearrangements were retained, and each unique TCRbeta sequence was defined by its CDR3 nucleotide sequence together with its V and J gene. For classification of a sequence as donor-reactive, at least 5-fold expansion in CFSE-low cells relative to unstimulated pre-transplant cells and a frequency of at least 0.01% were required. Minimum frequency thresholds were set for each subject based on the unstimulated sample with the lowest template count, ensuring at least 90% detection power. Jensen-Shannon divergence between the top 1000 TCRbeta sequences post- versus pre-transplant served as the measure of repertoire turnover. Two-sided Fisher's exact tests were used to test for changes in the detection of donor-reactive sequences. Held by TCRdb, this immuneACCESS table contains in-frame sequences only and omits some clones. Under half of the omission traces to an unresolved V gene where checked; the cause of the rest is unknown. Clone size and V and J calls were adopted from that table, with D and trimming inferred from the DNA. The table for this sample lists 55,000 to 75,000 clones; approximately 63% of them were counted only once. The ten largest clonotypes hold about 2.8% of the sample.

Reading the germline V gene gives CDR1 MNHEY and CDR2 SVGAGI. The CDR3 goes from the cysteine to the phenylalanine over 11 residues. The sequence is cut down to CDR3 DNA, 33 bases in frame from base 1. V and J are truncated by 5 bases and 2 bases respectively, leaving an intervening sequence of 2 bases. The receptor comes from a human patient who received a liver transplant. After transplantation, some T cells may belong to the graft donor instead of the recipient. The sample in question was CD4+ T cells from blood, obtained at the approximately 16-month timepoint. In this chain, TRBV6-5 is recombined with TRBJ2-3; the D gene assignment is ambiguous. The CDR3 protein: CASSATDTQYF. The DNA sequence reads TGTGCCAGCAGTGCCACAGATACGCAGTATTTT.